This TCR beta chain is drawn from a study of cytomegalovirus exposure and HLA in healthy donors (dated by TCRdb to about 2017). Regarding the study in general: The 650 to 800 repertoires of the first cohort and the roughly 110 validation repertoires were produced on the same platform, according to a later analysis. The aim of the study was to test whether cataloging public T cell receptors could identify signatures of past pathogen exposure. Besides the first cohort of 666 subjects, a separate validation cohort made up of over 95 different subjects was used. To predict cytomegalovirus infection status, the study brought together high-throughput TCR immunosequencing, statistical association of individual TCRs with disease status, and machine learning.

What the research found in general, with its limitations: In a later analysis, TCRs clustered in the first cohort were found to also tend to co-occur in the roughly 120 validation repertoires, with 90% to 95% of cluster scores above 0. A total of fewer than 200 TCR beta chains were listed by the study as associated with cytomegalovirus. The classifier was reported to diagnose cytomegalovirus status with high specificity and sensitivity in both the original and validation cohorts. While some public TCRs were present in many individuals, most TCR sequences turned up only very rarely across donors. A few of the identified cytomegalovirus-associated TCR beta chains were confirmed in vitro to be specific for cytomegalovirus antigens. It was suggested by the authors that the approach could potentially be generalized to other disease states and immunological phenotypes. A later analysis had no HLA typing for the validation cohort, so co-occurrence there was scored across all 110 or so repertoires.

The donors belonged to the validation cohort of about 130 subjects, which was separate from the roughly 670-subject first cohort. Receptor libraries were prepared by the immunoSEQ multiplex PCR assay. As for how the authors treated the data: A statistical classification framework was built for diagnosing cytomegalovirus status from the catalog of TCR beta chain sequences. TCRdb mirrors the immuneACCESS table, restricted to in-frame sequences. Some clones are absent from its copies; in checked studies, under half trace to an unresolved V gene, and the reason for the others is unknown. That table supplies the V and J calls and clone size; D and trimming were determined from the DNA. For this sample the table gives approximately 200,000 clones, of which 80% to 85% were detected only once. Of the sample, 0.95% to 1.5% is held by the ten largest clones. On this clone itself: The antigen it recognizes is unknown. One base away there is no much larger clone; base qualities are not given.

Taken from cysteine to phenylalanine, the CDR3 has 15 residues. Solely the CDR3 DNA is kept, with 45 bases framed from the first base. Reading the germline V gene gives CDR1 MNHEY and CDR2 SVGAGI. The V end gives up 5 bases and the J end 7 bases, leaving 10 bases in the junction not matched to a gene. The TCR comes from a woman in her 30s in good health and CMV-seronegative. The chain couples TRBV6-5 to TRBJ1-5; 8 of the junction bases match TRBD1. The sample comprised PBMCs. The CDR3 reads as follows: CASSTTGEDGQPQHF. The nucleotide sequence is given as TGTGCCAGCAGTACGACAGGGGAGGATGGACAGCCCCAGCATTTT.